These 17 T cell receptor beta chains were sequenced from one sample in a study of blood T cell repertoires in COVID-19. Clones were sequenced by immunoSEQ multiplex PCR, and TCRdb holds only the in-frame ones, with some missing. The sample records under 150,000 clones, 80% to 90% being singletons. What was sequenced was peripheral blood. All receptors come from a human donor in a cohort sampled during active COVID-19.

In DNA, the CDR3 is TGTGCCAGTAGCACAGGGCTATCCTTGAACCTGAACACTGAAGCTTTCTTT. Translated, it gives CASSTGLSLNLNTEAFF. The chain employs TRBV19 and TRBJ1-1, with D perhaps matching TRBD1 (6 bases). The CDR3 runs to 17 residues. The germline V gene has CDR1 LNHDA and CDR2 SQIVND (reference sequence). V lost 6 bases and J 0 bases, leaving 20 bases between the germline ends. The variable domain in full, completed from reference TRBV19 and TRBJ1-1, reads DGGITQSPKYLFRKEGQNVTLSCEQNLNHDAMYWYRQDPGQGLRLIYYSQIVNDFQKGDIAEGYSVSREKKESFPLTVTSAQKNPTAFYLCASSTGLSLNLNTEAFFGQGTRLTVV.

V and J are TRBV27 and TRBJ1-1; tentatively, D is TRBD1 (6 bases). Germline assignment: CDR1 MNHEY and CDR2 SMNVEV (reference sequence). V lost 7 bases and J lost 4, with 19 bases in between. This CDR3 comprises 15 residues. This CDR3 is CASTSVWEGGTEAFF. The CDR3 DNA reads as TGTGCCAGCACCTCTGTCTGGGAAGGGGGCACTGAAGCTTTCTTT.

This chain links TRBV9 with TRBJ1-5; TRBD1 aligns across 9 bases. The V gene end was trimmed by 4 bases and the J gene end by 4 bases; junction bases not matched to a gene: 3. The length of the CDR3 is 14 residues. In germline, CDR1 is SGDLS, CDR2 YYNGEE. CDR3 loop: CASSPGQGNQPQHF. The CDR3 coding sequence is TGTGCCAGCAGCCCCGGACAGGGGAATCAGCCCCAGCATTTT.

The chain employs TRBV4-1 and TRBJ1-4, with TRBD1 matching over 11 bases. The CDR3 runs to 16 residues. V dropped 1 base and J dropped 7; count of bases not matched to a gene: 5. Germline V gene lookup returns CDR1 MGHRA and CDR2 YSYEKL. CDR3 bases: TGCGCCAGCAGCCAAGTACGGACAGGGGGCCCTGAAAAACTGTTTTTT. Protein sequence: CASSQVRTGGPEKLFF.

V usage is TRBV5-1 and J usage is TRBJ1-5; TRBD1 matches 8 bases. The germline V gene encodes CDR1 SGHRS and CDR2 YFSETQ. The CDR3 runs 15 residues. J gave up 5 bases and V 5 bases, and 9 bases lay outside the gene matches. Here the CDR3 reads CASSQTGGLHQPQHF. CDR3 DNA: TGCGCCAGCAGTCAAACAGGGGGACTTCATCAGCCCCAGCATTTT. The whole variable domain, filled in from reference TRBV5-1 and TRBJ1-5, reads KAGVTQTPRYLIKTRGQQVTLSCSPISGHRSVSWYQQTPGQGLQFLFEYFSETQRNKGNFPGRFSGRQFSNSRSEMNVSTLELGDSALYLCASSQTGGLHQPQHFGDGTRLSIL.

The CDR3 DNA sequence: TGTGCCAGCTCTCTCACCGGGACAGGTGGTGCAGATACGCAGTATTTT. It translates to CASSLTGTGGADTQYF. The J gene is TRBJ2-3, the V gene TRBV18, with 8 bases identical to TRBD1. V was clipped by 6 bases and J by 4 bases; unmatched bases: 12. CDR3 size: 16 residues. Germline CDR1 reads KGHSH; CDR2 reads LQKENI.

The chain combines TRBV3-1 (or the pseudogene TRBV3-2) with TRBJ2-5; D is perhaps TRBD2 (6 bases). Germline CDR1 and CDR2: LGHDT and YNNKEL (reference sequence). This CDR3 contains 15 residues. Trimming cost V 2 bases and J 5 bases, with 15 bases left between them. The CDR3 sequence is CASSQTISGRETQYF. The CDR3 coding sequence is TGTGCCAGCAGCCAAACAATCAGTGGGAGGGAGACCCAGTACTTC.

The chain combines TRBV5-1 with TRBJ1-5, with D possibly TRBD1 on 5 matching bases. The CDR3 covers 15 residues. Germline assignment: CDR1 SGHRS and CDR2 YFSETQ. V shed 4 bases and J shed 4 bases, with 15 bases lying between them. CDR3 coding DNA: TGCGCCAGCAGCCCCCGGGGGGAATCAAATCAGCCCCAGCATTTT. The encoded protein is CASSPRGESNQPQHF.

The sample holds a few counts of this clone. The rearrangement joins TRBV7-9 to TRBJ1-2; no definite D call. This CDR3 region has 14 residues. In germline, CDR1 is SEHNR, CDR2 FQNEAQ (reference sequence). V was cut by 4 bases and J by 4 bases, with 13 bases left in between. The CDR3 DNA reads TGTGCCAGCAGCTCGAATTACAGAGCCTATGGCTACACCTTC. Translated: CASSSNYRAYGYTF.

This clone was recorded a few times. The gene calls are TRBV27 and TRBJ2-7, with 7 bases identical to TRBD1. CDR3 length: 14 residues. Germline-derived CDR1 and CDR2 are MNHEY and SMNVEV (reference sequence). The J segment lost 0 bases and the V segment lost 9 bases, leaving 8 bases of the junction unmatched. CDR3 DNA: TGTGCCAGTAAGGGACAGTTCAGCTCCTACGAGCAGTACTTC. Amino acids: CASKGQFSSYEQYF.

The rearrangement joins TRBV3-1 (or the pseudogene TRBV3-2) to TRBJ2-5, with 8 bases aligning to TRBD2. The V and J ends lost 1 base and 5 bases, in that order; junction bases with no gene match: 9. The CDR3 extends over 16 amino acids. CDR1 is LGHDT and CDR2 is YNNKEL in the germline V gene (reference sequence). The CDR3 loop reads CASSQGSVAGFETQYF. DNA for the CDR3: TGTGCCAGCAGCCAAGGATCGGTAGCGGGGTTCGAGACCCAGTACTTC.

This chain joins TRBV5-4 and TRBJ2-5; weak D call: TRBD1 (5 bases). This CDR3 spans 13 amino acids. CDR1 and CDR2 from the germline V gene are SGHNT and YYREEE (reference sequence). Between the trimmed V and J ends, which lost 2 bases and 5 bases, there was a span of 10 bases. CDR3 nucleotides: TGTGCCAGCAGCTTCTTCAGGGTGGAGACCCAGTACTTC. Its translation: CASSFFRVETQYF.

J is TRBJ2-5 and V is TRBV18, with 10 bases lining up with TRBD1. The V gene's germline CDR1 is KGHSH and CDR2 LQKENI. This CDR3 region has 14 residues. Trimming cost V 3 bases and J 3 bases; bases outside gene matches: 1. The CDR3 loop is CASSPGTGEETQYF. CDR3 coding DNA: TGTGCCAGCTCACCCGGGACAGGGGAAGAGACCCAGTACTTC.

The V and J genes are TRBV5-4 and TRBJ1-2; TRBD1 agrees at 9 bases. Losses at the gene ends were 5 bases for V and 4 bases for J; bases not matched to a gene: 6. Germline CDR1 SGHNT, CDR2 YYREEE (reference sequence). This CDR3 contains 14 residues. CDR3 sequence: CASSLQGAPYGYTF. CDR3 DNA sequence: TGTGCCAGCAGTTTACAGGGGGCGCCCTATGGCTACACCTTC.

CDR3 DNA: TGCGCCAGCAGTCCGGGACAGGGTGTAGGTAGCGAGCAGTACTTC. It codes for CASSPGQGVGSEQYF. V usage is TRBV10-2 and J usage is TRBJ2-7; 9 nucleotides agree with TRBD1. The CDR3 loop spans 15 amino acids. After removal of 5 bases from V and 6 bases from J, the junction contained 11 bases not matched to a gene. CDR1 is WSHSY and CDR2 is SAAADI in the germline V gene.

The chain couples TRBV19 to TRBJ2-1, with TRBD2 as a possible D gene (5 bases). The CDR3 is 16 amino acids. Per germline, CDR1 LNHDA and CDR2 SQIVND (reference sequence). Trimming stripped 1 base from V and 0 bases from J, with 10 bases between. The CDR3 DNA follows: TGTGCCAGTAGTATAGGAACTGGGAGCTCCTACAATGAGCAGTTCTTC. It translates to CASSIGTGSSYNEQFF.

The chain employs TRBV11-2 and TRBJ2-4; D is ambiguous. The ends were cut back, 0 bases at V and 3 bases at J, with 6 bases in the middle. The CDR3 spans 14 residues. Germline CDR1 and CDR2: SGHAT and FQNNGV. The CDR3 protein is CASSLDSVKNIQYF. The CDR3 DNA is TGTGCCAGCAGCTTAGACAGCGTCAAAAACATTCAGTACTTC.